This TCR beta chain is from a study of T cell therapy after organ transplantation. At the level of the study: T cells were expanded 2 to 3 weeks with 30 CMV class I/II epitopes. Responders numbered eight and nonresponders two among about 10 patients.

The table came from immunoSEQ multiplex PCR; TCRdb's copy has only in-frame clones and leaves some out. The sample shows fewer than 25,000 clones, 81% of them seen only once. Points on this clone: Antigen unknown.

The time point was: 4-8 weeks after completion of therapy. These patients had received solid-organ transplants and had drug-resistant or recurrent cytomegalovirus. This TCR came from a human patient who had received a solid organ transplant and had CMV disease. Some T cells may possibly be graft donor cells. The specimen comprised CD8+ T cells from blood, sampled after autologous CMV-specific T cell therapy.

The CDR3 bases are TGTGCCTGGAGTTATGGACAGTCCCCAGAGACCCAGTACTTC. It translates to CAWSYGQSPETQYF. The V call is TRBV30, the J call TRBJ2-5, with D possibly TRBD1 on 6 matching bases. Germline CDR1 and CDR2: GTSNPN and SVGIG (reference sequence). V was pared by 2 bases and J by 4 bases, with 14 bases between. The CDR3 runs 14 residues.